This T cell receptor (beta chain) was identified during a study of shared clonotypes between healthy human individuals. TCRdb keeps only in-frame clones here, not all; method: immunoSEQ multiplex PCR. The data contain over a million clones, around four fifths of them singletons. V lost 0 bases and J 0 bases, leaving 10 bases between the germline ends. The CDR3 is made up of 16 amino acids. Germline CDR1 is SGHKS and CDR2 is YYEKEE (reference sequence). Material: memory CD4+ T cells sorted from blood. Documented subset: CD45RA-negative fraction. This TCR came from a man between 18 and 29 years old in good health. The chain recombines TRBV5-5 with TRBJ1-3, with unresolved D. The CDR3, as DNA: TGTGCCAGCAGCTTGGTGTCCGCTTACTCTGGAAACACCATATATTTT. The encoded protein is CASSLVSAYSGNTIYF.